This TCR beta chain was recorded in a study of T cell responses to AZD1222 COVID-19 vaccine. The CDR3 is 16 residues long. V was shortened by 2 bases and J by 7 bases, with 21 bases between the two germline ends. Germline CDR1 and CDR2: MNHEY and SMNVEV (reference sequence). Study-level points and caveats: There were mostly white British donors and more females than males, and clonal diversity was possibly underestimated. Two AZD1222 administrations were followed by greater Spike-specific TCR breadth and depth. A reported finding is that nearly half of spike-specific TCRs target unmutated variant regions. Baseline seropositivity characterized only a handful of AZD1222 recipients.

Note on this clone: The antigen remains unidentified.

Libraries were prepared by immunoSEQ multiplex PCR; TCRdb keeps only in-frame clonotypes and omits some of them. This sample has tens of thousands of clones, with about 86% found just once. The receptor was derived from an adult in good health. The input for sequencing was peripheral blood, taken on day 0 of AZD1222 vaccination. V gene TRBV27 combines with J gene TRBJ2-7; weak D call: TRBD2 (5 bases). The CDR3 DNA reads TGTGCCAGCAGTTTACGCTTAACCTCCCGACGGGGTGAGCAGTACTTC. Translated, it gives CASSLRLTSRRGEQYF.